These 21 T cell receptor beta chains share one sample of origin, sequenced in a study of T cells in Graves' hyperthyroidism and ophthalmopathy. The TCR beta CDR3 regions underwent amplification using RNA transcripts as the source. In the first-round RT-PCR of the TCR CDR3, the HTBI primer set was used. TCRdb ran MiXCR on the multiplex PCR reads and lists one entry per CDR3 protein. The table lists around 760,000 distinct CDR3 sequences, approximately 36% of them singletons. Sequencing used blood. Source of these receptors: a woman in her thirties or forties with Graves' hyperthyroidism.

The V call is TRBV29-1, the J call TRBJ1-1; 7 bases are shared with TRBD1. V lost 6 bases to trimming and J lost 1 base; unmatched junction nucleotides: 8. The germline V gene encodes CDR1 SQVTM and CDR2 ANQGSEA. This CDR3 contains 14 residues. CDR3 region: CSVARGGSNTEAFF. For the CDR3, the DNA is TGCAGCGTCGCCAGGGGGGGTTCGAACACTGAAGCTTTCTTT.

A note on this clonotype: A much larger clone sits a single nucleotide away, making a read error possible. The rearrangement uses TRBV7-9 and TRBJ1-6; D unclear. There are 14 residues in the CDR3. Germline CDR1 SEHNR, CDR2 FQNEAQ (reference sequence). The CDR3 coding sequence is TGTGCCGGCAGCTTAGTAGGTCTAAATTCACCCCTCCACTTT. It specifies CAGSLVGLNSPLHF.

The chain combines TRBV4-3 with TRBJ2-7; 7 bases are a match to TRBD1. V shed 1 base, J shed 0 bases, and the junction held 3 bases outside the gene matches. Germline V gene lookup returns CDR1 LGHNA and CDR2 YSLEER. The CDR3 runs to 15 residues. The CDR3 is CASSQAGTDSYEQYF. CDR3 DNA sequence: TGCGCCAGCAGCCAAGCCGGGACAGACTCCTACGAGCAGTACTTC.

In its sample, this clonotype was seen once. The rearrangement links TRBV6-2 or TRBV6-3 to TRBJ1-1; D not certain. CDR1 MNHEY and CDR2 SVGEGT come from the germline V gene. V was cut by 8 bases and J by 0 bases, with 10 bases left in between. The CDR3 consists of 13 residues. CDR3 sequence: CASYRGLNTEAFF. As DNA, the CDR3 is TGTGCCAGCTACCGCGGGTTGAACACTGAAGCTTTCTTT.

This clonotype was found many times. The chain employs TRBV19 and TRBJ2-6; a weak D match, TRBD2 (5 bases). Deletions cut 1 base from V and 1 base from J, with 5 bases between. This CDR3 comprises 15 residues. Germline assignment: CDR1 LNHDA and CDR2 SQIVND (reference sequence). CDR3 nucleotide sequence: TGTGCCAGTAGTATAGGAGGGTCTGGGGCCAACGTCCTGACTTTC. This translates into CASSIGGSGANVLTF.

V gene TRBV6-5 combines with J gene TRBJ2-5; no clear D. V shed 5 bases and J shed 4 bases, with 20 bases lying between them. CDR1 is MNHEY, CDR2 SVGAGI, per germline. The CDR3 runs to 16 residues. Written as DNA, the CDR3 is TGTGCCAGCAGTGAACTCTGGTCGGGCCTGGGAGAGACCCAGTACTTC. Encoded protein: CASSELWSGLGETQYF.

The rearrangement links TRBV7-2 to TRBJ1-6; 12 nucleotides line up with TRBD1. Trimming at V came to 4 bases and at J to 10 bases, leaving 8 bases not matched to a gene. The CDR3 extends over 16 amino acids. Germline CDR1 is SGHTA and CDR2 is FQGNSA. CDR3 DNA: TGTGCCAGCAGCTACCGGGGACAGGGGGCATCCTCACCCCTCCACTTT. Its translation: CASSYRGQGASSPLHF.

Remarks on this clonotype: Possible read error: a much larger clone is one base away. V is TRBV2 and J is TRBJ1-5, with 7 bases aligning to TRBD1. V gave up 4 bases and J gave up 4 bases; unmatched junction bases: 13. CDR3 length: 17 residues. Per germline, CDR1 SNHLY and CDR2 FYNNEI. CDR3 DNA: TGTGCCAGCAGTGCGGCGGGGACAGCCCCCGGGAATCAGCCCCAGCATTTT. Translation: CASSAAGTAPGNQPQHF.

This chain connects TRBV29-1 to TRBJ1-1; D perhaps matches TRBD1 (5 bases). The CDR3 sequence is 13 residues long. Germline CDR1 reads SQVTM; CDR2 reads ANQGSEA. Trimming shortened V by 1 base and J by 6 bases, and 12 bases separated the two germline ends. This CDR3 is CSVEAGNFAEAFF. The DNA for the CDR3 is TGCAGCGTTGAAGCAGGGAATTTCGCTGAAGCTTTCTTT.

This clonotype has a count of ten or more. V usage is TRBV29-1 and J usage is TRBJ1-5, with 7 bases identical to TRBD1. This CDR3 contains 13 residues. Germline loops: CDR1 SQVTM, CDR2 ANQGSEA. V shed 6 bases, J shed 4 bases, and the junction held 6 bases outside the gene matches. The CDR3 DNA reads as TGCAGCGTCCAGGGGGAGTTGAATCAGCCCCAGCATTTT. This gives the protein CSVQGELNQPQHF.

V and J are TRBV9 and TRBJ2-7; D possibly matches TRBD1 or TRBD2 (5 bases each). The length of the CDR3 is 15 residues. Germline V gene data show CDR1 as SGDLS and CDR2 as YYNGEE. The V gene lost 4 bases and the J gene lost 0 bases, with 14 bases spanning the gap. The CDR3 region is CASSKRGDSSYEQYF. The CDR3 DNA is TGTGCCAGCAGCAAGAGGGGAGATTCCTCCTACGAGCAGTACTTC.

This clonotype was detected ten times or more. The chain combines TRBV29-1 with TRBJ1-1; 8 bases match TRBD1. The CDR3 has 17 residues. Losses at the gene ends were 5 bases for V and 0 bases for J; bases not matched to a gene: 14. Germline V gene lookup returns CDR1 SQVTM and CDR2 ANQGSEA. The CDR3 region is CSVCLPDREEMNTEAFF. DNA for the CDR3: TGCAGCGTTTGCCTCCCGGACAGGGAAGAAATGAACACTGAAGCTTTCTTT.

The chain couples TRBV10-3 to TRBJ1-1; D is perhaps TRBD1 (5 bases). Germline CDR1 ENHRY, CDR2 SYGVKD. This CDR3 is built from 14 residues. Deletions cut 10 bases from V and 5 bases from J, with 20 bases between. The CDR3 DNA reads TGTGCCACCTTAGAGAGGGGAGGGCCAACTGAAGCTTTCTTT. Encoded protein: CATLERGGPTEAFF.

The chain carries TRBV24-1 and TRBJ1-2; weak D call: TRBD1 (6 bases). CDR3 length: 17 residues. V was shortened by 2 bases and J by 2 bases, with 17 bases between the two germline ends. The germline CDR1 and CDR2 sequences are KGHDR and SFDVKD. CDR3 DNA: TGTGCCACCAGTGATTCCAAAACAGGGTTGTACAACTATGGCTACACCTTC. It translates to CATSDSKTGLYNYGYTF.

The chain combines TRBV25-1 with TRBJ2-7; 8 bases line up with TRBD1. Germline-derived CDR1 and CDR2 are MGHDK and SYGVNS. J gave up 2 bases and V 8 bases, and 8 bases lay outside the gene matches. This CDR3 region has 14 residues. CDR3 nucleotides: TGTGCCAGCGGCTCGGGACAGGAAGCCTACGAGCAGTACTTC. Its translation: CASGSGQEAYEQYF.

This rearrangement joins TRBV9 to TRBJ1-1; tentative D call: TRBD1 (5 bases). This CDR3 region has 15 residues. Germline CDR1 and CDR2: SGDLS and YYNGEE. Trimming shortened V by 3 bases and J by 4 bases, and 16 bases separated the two germline ends. CDR3 DNA sequence: TGTGCCAGCAGCGCAACGGGGTTCGGGACCACTGAAGCTTTCTTT. It specifies CASSATGFGTTEAFF.

CDR3 loop: CSAFREPGQGINLNYGYTF. The CDR3, as DNA: TGCAGTGCATTCCGTGAACCGGGACAGGGGATTAATCTGAACTATGGCTACACCTTC. V usage is TRBV20-1 and J usage is TRBJ1-2; 10 nucleotides line up with TRBD1. CDR1 and CDR2 from the germline V gene are DFQATT and SNEGSKA (reference sequence). The CDR3 runs to 19 residues. After removal of 6 bases from V and 2 bases from J, the junction contained 21 bases not matched to a gene.

This clonotype has a count of ten or more. The V gene is TRBV10-1, the J gene TRBJ2-7; 13 nucleotides match TRBD2. The CDR3 spans 17 residues. The J segment lost 2 bases and the V segment lost 3 bases, leaving 7 bases of the junction unmatched. Germline V lookup: CDR1 WNHNN, CDR2 SYGVQD (reference sequence). The CDR3 DNA sequence: TGCGCCAGCAGTGACGGACTAGCGGGGGCTGGGGCCTACGAGCAGTACTTC. Residues: CASSDGLAGAGAYEQYF.

In regard to this clonotype: This may arise from a read error, as a much more abundant clone is one base away. V and J are TRBV20-1 and TRBJ1-2; no reliable D call. The CDR3 extends over 14 amino acids. In germline, CDR1 is DFQATT, CDR2 SNEGSKA (reference sequence). The CDR3 coding sequence is TGCAGTACTAGAGAAGGGCAGAAGGGCTATGGCTACACCTTC. Its translation: CSTREGQKGYGYTF.

This clonotype was detected only a few times. This sequence joins TRBV12-3 or TRBV12-4 and TRBJ1-4, with D perhaps TRBD1 (6 bases). The germline V and J ends were trimmed by 8 bases and 7 bases, with 17 bases remaining between them. The CDR3 covers 14 residues. The CDR3 sequence is CASQPGGGFEKLFF. CDR3 DNA sequence: TGTGCCAGCCAACCTGGAGGGGGGTTTGAAAAACTGTTTTTT.

This clonotype was recorded only once. The J gene is TRBJ1-4, the V gene TRBV7-9; D not resolved. The CDR3 consists of 16 residues. Germline V gene sequence: CDR1 SEHNR, CDR2 FQNEAQ (reference sequence). V was clipped by 5 bases and J by 8 bases, with 21 bases between them. The CDR3, as DNA: TGTGCCAGCAGCCCATCGGGGATGGGTGGCGTAGAAAAACTGTTTTTT. Residues: CASSPSGMGGVEKLFF.